The next 14 T cell receptor beta chains were all read from a single sample in a study of cytomegalovirus exposure and HLA in healthy donors. The study ran its PCR with 60 Vbeta and 13 Jbeta primers. Clones were read by immunoSEQ multiplex PCR, and TCRdb kept only the in-frame ones, dropping some. The sample yields about 160,000 clones, over 70% seen once. The sequencing sample was made of PBMCs. Receptors were obtained from a man younger than 35 in good health and CMV-seropositive.

CDR3 in amino acids: CASSLDSGTGNSEAFF. The CDR3 DNA follows: TGTGCCAGCAGCTTAGATTCAGGGACAGGGAATTCTGAAGCTTTCTTT. The genes are TRBV7-2 and TRBJ1-1; 9 bases are shared with TRBD1. CDR3 length: 16 residues. V lost 1 base, J lost 6 bases, and 9 bases stayed unmatched. The germline V gene has CDR1 SGHTA and CDR2 FQGNSA. The complete variable domain, with remaining parts taken from reference TRBV7-2 and TRBJ1-1, reads GAGVSQSPSNKVTEKGKDVELRCDPISGHTALYWYRQSLGQGLEFLIYFQGNSAPDKSGLPSDRFSAERTGGSVSTLTIQRTQQEDSAVYLCASSLDSGTGNSEAFFGQGTRLTVV.

The chain uses TRBV5-1 and TRBJ1-3; the match to TRBD1 covers 8 bases. The germline V gene has CDR1 SGHRS and CDR2 YFSETQ. The CDR3 runs 16 residues. J was trimmed by 2 bases and V by 0 bases; bases with no gene match: 4. In nucleotides, the CDR3 is TGCGCCAGCAGCTTGGGACAGGGACAGGCTGGAAACACCATATATTTT. It is translated as CASSLGQGQAGNTIYF.

The rearrangement joins TRBV4-1 to TRBJ2-3; 11 bases agree with TRBD1. Losses at the gene ends were 4 bases for V and 1 base for J; bases not matched to a gene: 1. The V gene's germline CDR1 is MGHRA and CDR2 YSYEKL. The CDR3 has 15 residues. The CDR3 DNA follows: TGCGCCAGCAGCCTGGGACAGGGGGGCACAGATACGCAGTATTTT. This sequence encodes CASSLGQGGTDTQYF.

The chain joins TRBV13 to TRBJ2-5, with 7 bases that match TRBD1. This CDR3 spans 14 amino acids. V lost 4 bases and J lost 7; bases outside the gene matches: 9. Germline CDR1 is PRHDT and CDR2 is FYEKMQ (reference sequence). CDR3 bases: TGTGCCAGCAGCTCGACAGGGCTAAAGAGGACCCAGTACTTC. This gives the protein CASSSTGLKRTQYF. Variable domain in full (rest from reference TRBV13 and TRBJ2-5): AAGVIQSPRHLIKEKRETATLKCYPIPRHDTVYWYQQGPGQDPQFLISFYEKMQSDKGSIPDRFSAQQFSDYHSELNMSSLELGDSALYFCASSSTGLKRTQYFGPGTRLLVL.

This rearrangement joins TRBV5-6 to TRBJ1-4; TRBD1 might be the D (5 bases). CDR1 is SGHDT, CDR2 YYEEEE, per germline. The CDR3 contains 15 residues. V lost 0 bases and J 0 bases, leaving 6 bases between the germline ends. The CDR3 here is CASSLVGATNEKLFF. CDR3 nucleotides: TGTGCCAGCAGCTTGGTAGGGGCAACTAATGAAAAACTGTTTTTT.

Here the CDR3 DNA reads TGTGCTAGTGGTTTCTCAAGCCGAGGAAACTATGGCTACACCTTC. Encoded protein: CASGFSSRGNYGYTF. The chain couples TRBV12-5 to TRBJ1-2; no clear D. Germline-derived CDR1 and CDR2 are LGHNT and FRNRAP. V dropped 3 bases and J dropped 2 bases, with 13 bases sitting between them. The CDR3 length is 15 residues.

The chain links TRBV6-6 to TRBJ1-2; 9 nucleotides line up with TRBD1. Germline loops: CDR1 MNHNY, CDR2 SVGAGI (reference sequence). CDR3 length: 15 amino acids. The J segment lost 7 bases and the V segment lost 2 bases, leaving 8 bases of the junction unmatched. Here the CDR3 DNA reads TGTGCCAGCAGTTACCCTTTTGACAGGGGGTCTGGCTACACCTTC. Its translation: CASSYPFDRGSGYTF.

The CDR3 protein is CASSYDRNTQYF. The CDR3 nucleotides read TGTGCCAGCAGTTACGACAGGAATACGCAGTATTTT. V is TRBV13 and J is TRBJ2-3; D perhaps matches TRBD1 (6 bases). Germline V lookup: CDR1 PRHDT, CDR2 FYEKMQ (reference sequence). The CDR3 runs to 12 residues. V was pared by 6 bases and J by 7 bases, with 11 bases between.

V usage is TRBV7-9 and J usage is TRBJ1-4; 8 bases line up with TRBD1. V shed 5 bases and J 5 bases; nucleotides not matched to a gene: 10. This CDR3 comprises 16 residues. Germline CDR1 reads SEHNR; CDR2 reads FQNEAQ (reference sequence). The chain's CDR3 is CASSTTQGAENEKLFF. The CDR3 bases are TGTGCCAGCAGCACGACCCAGGGGGCAGAGAATGAAAAACTGTTTTTT.

The rearrangement uses TRBV21-1 and TRBJ2-1; TRBD2, as called in the table, went unchecked against the DNA. TRBV21-1 is given as a pseudogene. There are 15 residues in the CDR3. The CDR3: CASSKASGPYNEQFF. The DNA for the CDR3 is TGTGCCAGCAGCAAAGCTAGCGGGCCCTACAATGAGCAGTTCTTC.

On this clone: Mismatch with germline at one junction end may stem from a read error. The chain combines TRBV5-1 with TRBJ2-6; D is possibly TRBD1 (5 bases). This CDR3 is built from 16 residues. CDR1 SGHRS and CDR2 YFSETQ come from the germline V gene. CDR3 DNA sequence: TGCGCCAGCAGCTTCAATGAATTTTCTGGGGCCAACGGCCTGACTTTC. It codes for CASSFNEFSGANGLTF.

The gene calls are TRBV2 and TRBJ1-5, with D possibly TRBD1 on 5 matching bases. This CDR3 has 13 amino acids. Germline CDR1 SNHLY, CDR2 FYNNEI. The CDR3, as DNA: TGTGCAGCCGGCAGGGATTCCGGTCAGCCCCAGCATTTT. This codes for CAAGRDSGQPQHF.

The chain combines TRBV10-3 with TRBJ2-2; TRBD1 agrees at 8 bases. This CDR3 comprises 15 residues. The germline V gene encodes CDR1 ENHRY and CDR2 SYGVKD. After removal of 3 bases from V and 6 bases from J, the junction contained 6 bases not matched to a gene. Here the CDR3 reads CAISEGQGGAGELFF. CDR3 bases: TGTGCCATCAGTGAAGGACAGGGTGGGGCCGGGGAGCTGTTTTTT.

This clone came up a few times. The V and J genes are TRBV4-2 and TRBJ2-7; 7 nucleotides match TRBD2. The CDR3 covers 13 residues. The germline V gene encodes CDR1 LGHNA and CDR2 YNFKEQ. Trimming at V came to 4 bases and at J to 6 bases, leaving 6 bases not matched to a gene. This CDR3 is CASSPGLPGEQYF. The CDR3 nucleotides are TGTGCCAGCAGCCCGGGACTACCGGGCGAGCAGTACTTC.